Listed below are T cell receptor beta chains from one sample, sequenced in a study of T cells in Graves' hyperthyroidism and ophthalmopathy. TCRdb reprocessed the multiplex PCR reads via MiXCR and lists one record per CDR3 protein. This table holds 450,000 to 650,000 distinct CDR3 sequences, under 20% found once. Sequencing used blood. The receptors were sampled from a woman aged 18-29 years with Graves' ophthalmopathy. CDR3s include the opening cysteine and the closing phenylalanine or tryptophan. The order of the fields is V gene, J gene, clone size, D gene, CDR3 protein, CDR3 DNA. D genes are given only for firm matches. Clone size is shown for a subset of rows, as once, few, many or a class of expanded clone.

>TRBV10-3|TRBJ1-5|many|NA
CAISPGEGVQPQHF
TGTGCCATCAGCCCGGGAGAGGGAGTTCAGCCCCAGCATTTT
>TRBV2|TRBJ2-4|few|TRBD1
CASSLAGGRAKNIQYF
TGTGCCAGCAGCCTGGCAGGGGGCCGCGCCAAAAACATTCAGTACTTC
>TRBV2|TRBJ2-7|NA|NA
CASSEMAGGGSEQYF
TGTGCCAGCAGTGAAATGGCAGGGGGGGGGAGCGAGCAGTACTTC
>TRBV6-2/TRBV6-3|TRBJ2-5|NA|NA
CASSNRRQTQETQYF
TGTGCCAGCTCTAATAGGCGACAGACACAAGAGACCCAGTACTTC
>TRBV30|TRBJ2-7|NA|NA
CAWDSSSYEQYF
TGTGCCTGGGACAGCAGCTCCTACGAGCAGTACTTC
>TRBV7-9|TRBJ2-7|NA|NA
CASSPTNMRYEQYF
TGTGCCAGCAGCCCGACTAACATGAGATACGAGCAGTACTTC
>TRBV19|TRBJ1-2|NA|TRBD1
CASSDRGNIYGYTF
TGTGCCAGTAGCGACAGGGGAAACATCTATGGCTACACCTTC
>TRBV7-3|TRBJ2-1|many|TRBD2
CASSPLAGVFDEQFF
TGTGCCAGCAGCCCTTTAGCGGGGGTGTTCGATGAGCAGTTCTTC
>TRBV10-3|TRBJ2-1|NA|NA
CAISERDPNEQFF
TGTGCCATCAGTGAAAGGGATCCCAATGAGCAGTTCTTC
>TRBV5-1|TRBJ2-3|few|TRBD2
CASTPGGTSGSITDTQYF
TGCGCCAGCACCCCGGGGGGGACTAGCGGGAGTATAACAGATACGCAGTATTTT
>TRBV24-1|TRBJ1-6|NA|NA
CATMRTYNSPLHF
TGTGCCACCATGAGGACCTATAATTCACCCCTCCACTTT
>TRBV7-2|TRBJ2-1|NA|NA
CASSPEWSSYNEQFF
TGTGCCAGCAGCCCCGAGTGGAGCTCCTACAATGAGCAGTTCTTC
>TRBV28|TRBJ2-7|NA|TRBD1
CASSLSTGLSYEQYF
TGTGCCAGCAGTTTGTCGACAGGGCTCTCCTACGAGCAGTACTTC
>TRBV7-3|TRBJ1-5|NA|NA
CASSLDGAPNQPRHF
TGTGCCAGCAGCTTAGACGGGGCGCCAAATCAGCCCCGGCATTTT
>TRBV4-2|TRBJ1-4|NA|TRBD1
CASSQEGGDEKLFF
TGTGCCAGCAGCCAAGAAGGGGGCGATGAAAAACTGTTTTTT
>TRBV20-1|TRBJ2-3|many|NA
CSVRAAATDTQYF
TGCAGTGTTCGGGCGGCGGCCACAGATACGCAGTATTTT
>TRBV18|TRBJ2-7|many|NA
CASSPRPGYEQYF
TGTGCCAGCTCACCACGGCCAGGGTACGAGCAGTACTTC
>TRBV28|TRBJ1-5|NA|NA
CASSPPMDFSNQPQHF
TGTGCCAGCAGTCCACCGATGGACTTTTCGAATCAGCCCCAGCATTTT
>TRBV7-9|TRBJ1-3|NA|NA
CASSLTTGSEGNTIYF
TGTGCCAGCAGCTTAACAACAGGGTCTGAAGGAAACACCATATATTTT
>TRBV7-2|TRBJ2-1|many|NA
CASSVANRFGSYNNEQFF
TGTGCCAGCAGCGTAGCTAACCGTTTCGGGAGTTACAACAATGAGCAGTTCTTC
>TRBV3-1|TRBJ2-2|few|NA
CASSQGTWDSGTGELFF
TGTGCCAGCAGCCAAGGAACTTGGGACAGCGGGACCGGGGAGCTGTTTTTT